The 26 T cell receptor beta chains below all came from one sample that was sequenced in a study of blood T cell repertoires in COVID-19. Profiling relied on immunoSEQ multiplex PCR, and the TCRdb table lists in-frame clones only, not all of them. This repertoire shows about 220,000 clones, around four fifths found once; its top ten account for 5% to 6.5%. Sequencing input: peripheral blood. These receptor sequences come from a woman aged 55-75 years who had recovered from COVID-19.

The chain joins TRBV5-4 to TRBJ2-2; D is unclear. The germline V gene has CDR1 SGHNT and CDR2 YYREEE (reference sequence). The V gene lost 7 bases and the J gene lost 4 bases, with 11 bases spanning the gap. This CDR3 is built from 13 residues. CDR3 DNA sequence: TGTGCCAGCTCAACTGGCGGCACCGGGGAGCTGTTTTTT. Translation: CASSTGGTGELFF.

The count of this clone is one. The rearrangement joins TRBV9 to TRBJ1-6; no reliable D call. The CDR3 is 15 residues long. V lost 4 bases to trimming and J lost 5 bases, with 13 bases between them. The germline CDR1 and CDR2 sequences are SGDLS and YYNGEE. The CDR3 bases are TGTGCCAGCAGCTTACGAGGAACGAATAATTCACCCCTCCACTTT. Translated, it gives CASSLRGTNNSPLHF.

This clone was counted a few times. This chain connects TRBV19 to TRBJ2-7; the match to TRBD1 covers 9 bases. This CDR3 has 16 amino acids. Germline lookup yields CDR1 LNHDA and CDR2 SQIVND (reference sequence). The J segment lost 1 base and the V segment lost 4 bases, leaving 8 bases of the junction unmatched. The CDR3 DNA reads TGTGCCAGTAGTACCAACGGACAGGGGCTATCCTACGAGCAGTACTTC. Translating gives CASSTNGQGLSYEQYF.

The gene calls are TRBV9 and TRBJ2-3; 11 bases agree with TRBD2. The CDR3 loop spans 16 amino acids. Looked up from germline, CDR1 is SGDLS and CDR2 is YYNGEE. V was clipped by 2 bases and J by 6 bases; unmatched bases: 8. The CDR3 region has the DNA TGTGCCAGCAGCGTCGGGACTAGCGGCCTCACGGATACGCAGTATTTT. It specifies CASSVGTSGLTDTQYF.

The rearrangement links TRBV5-6 to TRBJ2-3; TRBD1 aligns across 10 bases. The CDR3 length is 16 residues. V lost 4 bases and J lost 4; bases outside the gene matches: 9. Germline loops: CDR1 SGHDT, CDR2 YYEEEE. The CDR3 spells CASSPLDRGVADTQYF. DNA of the CDR3: TGTGCCAGCAGCCCGCTGGACAGGGGGGTGGCAGATACGCAGTATTTT.

The chain links TRBV5-1 to TRBJ1-2, with 12 bases lining up with TRBD1. CDR3 length equals 15 residues. Germline assignment: CDR1 SGHRS and CDR2 YFSETQ. The junction had 7 bases not matched to a gene; V was cut back by 3 bases and J by 7 bases. As DNA, the CDR3 is TGCGCCAGCAGCTCCCCCGGGACAGGGGGCGGTGGCTACACCTTC. As protein: CASSSPGTGGGGYTF.

The chain combines TRBV3-1 (or the pseudogene TRBV3-2) with TRBJ2-3; 7 bases match TRBD2. Germline V CDR1 and CDR2: LGHDT, YNNKEL (reference sequence). The CDR3 covers 16 residues. Germline trimming cut 8 bases from V and 2 bases from J; bases unmatched to any gene: 13. CDR3 nucleotide sequence: TGTGCCAGCGGGCTCCCGCGGGGGATAAACACAGATACGCAGTATTTT. Translation: CASGLPRGINTDTQYF.

The V gene is TRBV3-1 (or the pseudogene TRBV3-2), the J gene TRBJ1-1; D not resolved. CDR1 and CDR2 (germline): LGHDT, YNNKEL (reference sequence). V lost 4 bases, J lost 6 bases, and 12 bases lay in between. CDR3 size: 13 residues. CDR3 nucleotides: TGTGCCAGCAGCCTTTTGTCTGGAGCTGAAGCTTTCTTT. Amino acids: CASSLLSGAEAFF.

V usage is TRBV12-3 or TRBV12-4 and J usage is TRBJ1-1; D is unclear. V lost 7 bases, J lost 1 base, and 4 bases lay in between. The CDR3 has 11 amino acids. Written as DNA, the CDR3 is TGTGCCAGCATCGGGAACACTGAAGCTTTCTTT. Protein product: CASIGNTEAFF.

The CDR3 region has the DNA TGTGCCAGCAGCTTAGCACGACAGGGTCGGACCCTCCACTTT. This codes for CASSLARQGRTLHF. V is TRBV7-2 and J is TRBJ1-6; 7 nucleotides align to TRBD1. V lost 0 bases to trimming and J lost 14 bases; unmatched junction nucleotides: 7. The CDR3 is 14 amino acids. The germline CDR1 and CDR2 sequences are SGHTA and FQGNSA.

The gene calls are TRBV5-6 and TRBJ2-3, with TRBD1 matching over 11 bases. With V trimmed by 4 bases and J by 4 bases, 2 bases remained unmatched. The CDR3 totals 14 residues. Germline loops: CDR1 SGHDT, CDR2 YYEEEE. CDR3 coding DNA: TGTGCCAGCAGCCGGGGACAGGGGGCAGATACGCAGTATTTT. It codes for CASSRGQGADTQYF.

The chain combines TRBV7-6 with TRBJ1-3; TRBD1 agrees at 7 bases. Trimming took 5 bases from V and 4 from J; bases not matched to a gene: 5. This CDR3 is built from 14 residues. Germline V gene lookup returns CDR1 SGHVS and CDR2 FNYEAQ. The CDR3 loop is CASSKGQDGNTIYF. In nucleotides, the CDR3 is TGTGCCAGCAGCAAAGGACAGGACGGAAACACCATATATTTT.

J is TRBJ1-1 and V is TRBV7-9, with D perhaps matching TRBD1 (5 bases). CDR1 and CDR2 (germline): SEHNR, FQNEAQ (reference sequence). V gave up 0 bases and J gave up 1 base, with 15 bases separating them. CDR3 size: 17 residues. This CDR3 reads CASSLAQGSRGNTEAFF. The CDR3 coding sequence is TGTGCCAGCAGCTTAGCGCAGGGAAGTAGGGGGAACACTGAAGCTTTCTTT.

The V gene is TRBV6-1, the J gene TRBJ1-4; 8 bases fit TRBD1. The CDR3 length is 15 residues. The V gene end was trimmed by 0 bases and the J gene end by 8 bases; junction bases not matched to a gene: 5. Germline-derived CDR1 and CDR2 are MNHNS and SASEGT. The CDR3 nucleotides read TGTGCCAGCAGTGAAGCCGGGACAGGAGGCGAAAAACTGTTTTTT. As protein: CASSEAGTGGEKLFF.

A note on this clone: At the DNA level, this CDR3 is encoded by other sequences in the same sample as well. V is TRBV5-1 and J is TRBJ1-1; no clear D. Trimming stripped 0 bases from V and 0 bases from J, with 6 bases between. In germline, CDR1 is SGHRS, CDR2 YFSETQ. CDR3 size: 14 residues. The CDR3 spells CASSLGGMNTEAFF. The CDR3 DNA reads TGCGCCAGCAGCTTGGGAGGCATGAACACTGAAGCTTTCTTT.

The rearrangement uses TRBV9 and TRBJ2-7; 8 positions agree with TRBD2. The CDR3 loop spans 16 amino acids. Germline values: CDR1 SGDLS, CDR2 YYNGEE. With V trimmed by 0 bases and J by 0 bases, 5 bases remained unmatched. The CDR3 DNA reads as TGTGCCAGCAGCGTAGACCCTAGCGGGTCCTCCTACGAGCAGTACTTC. Encoded protein: CASSVDPSGSSYEQYF.

Note on this clone: An end of the junction does not agree with germline; a read error may underlie this. The genes are TRBV7-7 and TRBJ2-1; 11 positions match TRBD2. Germline CDR1 SSHAT, CDR2 FNYEAQ (reference sequence). The CDR3 runs 15 residues. DNA of the CDR3: TGTGCTAGCAGCCCGACTAGCGGGGACGGCAATGAGCAGTTCTTC. It is translated as CASSPTSGDGNEQFF.

This rearrangement joins TRBV20-1 to TRBJ2-3; D remains ambiguous. CDR1 is DFQATT and CDR2 is SNEGSKA in the germline V gene (reference sequence). The CDR3 is 14 amino acids. V was clipped by 3 bases and J by 6 bases, with 16 bases between them. The CDR3 sequence is CSASRHPASDTQYF. CDR3 DNA sequence: TGCAGTGCTAGTCGACATCCCGCGAGTGATACGCAGTATTTT.

The genes are TRBV15 and TRBJ1-4; tentatively, D is TRBD1 (6 bases). V dropped 6 bases and J dropped 7 bases, with 21 bases sitting between them. This CDR3 has 16 residues. Per the germline V gene, CDR1 is LNHNV and CDR2 is YYDKDF (reference sequence). The CDR3 nucleotides read TGTGCCACCAGTTCCTCAGACAGGCTTCGTCTTGAAAAACTGTTTTTT. Its protein is CATSSSDRLRLEKLFF.

This chain connects TRBV6-1 to TRBJ2-3; 7 bases match TRBD1. Losses at the gene ends were 3 bases for V and 3 bases for J; bases not matched to a gene: 6. Germline loops: CDR1 MNHNS, CDR2 SASEGT. The CDR3 runs to 15 residues. CDR3 sequence reads: CASSDRTGMTDTQYF. The CDR3 DNA reads TGTGCCAGCAGTGACCGGACAGGAATGACAGATACGCAGTATTTT.

At least ten counts were recorded for this clone. V usage is TRBV4-1 and J usage is TRBJ1-2; D is unclear. The CDR3 runs to 14 residues. Between the trimmed V and J ends, which lost 1 base and 5 bases, there was a span of 11 bases. Germline assignment: CDR1 MGHRA and CDR2 YSYEKL. The CDR3 protein is CASSQGLITYGYTF. CDR3 nucleotides: TGCGCCAGCAGCCAAGGACTTATCACTTATGGCTACACCTTC.

V usage is TRBV7-2 and J usage is TRBJ2-1; tentatively, D is TRBD2 (7 bases). The CDR3 covers 15 residues. Germline CDR1 reads SGHTA; CDR2 reads FQGNSA. The V gene lost 5 bases and the J gene lost 10 bases, with 21 bases spanning the gap. CDR3 bases: TGTGCCAGCAGCCGCCTCGGGGGGCTGAATGGGGAGCAGTTCTTC. It translates to CASSRLGGLNGEQFF. Full variable domain (missing parts from reference TRBV7-2 and TRBJ2-1): GAGVSQSPSNKVTEKGKDVELRCDPISGHTALYWYRQSLGQGLEFLIYFQGNSAPDKSGLPSDRFSAERTGGSVSTLTIQRTQQEDSAVYLCASSRLGGLNGEQFFGPGTRLTVL.

The V and J genes are TRBV7-9 and TRBJ2-3, with D uncertain. The CDR3 is 16 amino acids. Germline assignment: CDR1 SEHNR and CDR2 FQNEAQ (reference sequence). The V end lost 0 bases, the J end lost 4 bases, and 14 bases lay between the germline ends. The CDR3 spells CASSLAWKLRPDTQYF. CDR3 coding DNA: TGTGCCAGCAGCTTAGCCTGGAAACTGCGGCCAGATACGCAGTATTTT.

As concerns this clone: Because the CDR3's place on the DNA is in doubt, the DNA is left out and the CDR3 is given as listed by TCRdb. The genes are TRBV7-3 and TRBJ1-2. Inclusive of both ends, the CDR3 amounts to 13 amino acids. Per germline, CDR1 SGHTA and CDR2 FQGTGA. CDR3 in amino acids: CASSFGPGDGYTF.

Notes on this clone: A much larger clone lies one base from this, so it may be a read error. The CDR3 region has the DNA TGCGCCAGCAGCTTGGGGACAGTGAACACCGGGGAGCTGTTTTTT. This translates into CASSLGTVNTGELFF. The gene calls are TRBV5-1 and TRBJ2-2; D perhaps matches TRBD1 (6 bases). Germline assignment: CDR1 SGHRS and CDR2 YFSETQ. Trimming took 0 bases from V and 1 from J, leaving 7 bases between them. This CDR3 region has 15 residues.

The chain carries TRBV5-4 and TRBJ1-2; 7 bases line up with TRBD1. The V gene end was trimmed by 2 bases and the J gene end by 7 bases; junction bases not matched to a gene: 8. Germline V gene sequence: CDR1 SGHNT, CDR2 YYREEE (reference sequence). The CDR3 is made up of 14 amino acids. The DNA of the CDR3 is TGTGCCAGCAGCTTCGACAGGGCCCCCCCTGGCTACACCTTC. It translates to CASSFDRAPPGYTF. Full variable domain (remainder filled in from reference TRBV5-4 and TRBJ1-2): ETGVTQSPTHLIKTRGQQVTLRCSSQSGHNTVSWYQQALGQGPQFIFQYYREEENGRGNFPPRFSGLQFPNYSSELNVNALELDDSALYLCASSFDRAPPGYTFGSGTRLTVV.